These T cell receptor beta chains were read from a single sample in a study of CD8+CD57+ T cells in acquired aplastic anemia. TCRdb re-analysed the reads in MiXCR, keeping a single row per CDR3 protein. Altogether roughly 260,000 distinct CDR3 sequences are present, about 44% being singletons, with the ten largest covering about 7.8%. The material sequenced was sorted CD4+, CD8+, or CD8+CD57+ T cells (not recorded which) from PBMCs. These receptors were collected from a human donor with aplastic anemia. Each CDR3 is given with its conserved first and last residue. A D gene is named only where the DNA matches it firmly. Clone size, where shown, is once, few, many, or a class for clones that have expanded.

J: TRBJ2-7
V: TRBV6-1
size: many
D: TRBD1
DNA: TGTGCCAGCAGTGAATTAAGGACAGGGGGCTACGAGCAGTACTTC
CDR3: CASSELRTGGYEQYF

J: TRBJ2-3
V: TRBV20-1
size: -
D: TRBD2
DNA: TGCAGTGCTAGAGATCTGGCGCGGGGGTCAGATACGCAGTATTTT
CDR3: CSARDLARGSDTQYF

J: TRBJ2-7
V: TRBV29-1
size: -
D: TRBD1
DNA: TGCAGCGCTTGCTTACAGGGGCCTCCCTACGAGCAGTACTTC
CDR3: CSACLQGPPYEQYF

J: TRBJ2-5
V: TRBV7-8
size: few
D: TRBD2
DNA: TGTGCCAGCAGCTCGGGACTAGCGGGGACTACACAAGAGACCCAGTACTTC
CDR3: CASSSGLAGTTQETQYF

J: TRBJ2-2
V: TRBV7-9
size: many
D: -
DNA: TGTGCCAGCAGCCCCTCTAGACTTATCGGGGAGCTGTTTTTT
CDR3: CASSPSRLIGELFF

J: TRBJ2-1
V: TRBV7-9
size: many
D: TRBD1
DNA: TGTGCCAGCAGCTCCCCCGTTGGGGCAGGGGGCTCCCCCTTCTATGAGCAGTTCTTC
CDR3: CASSSPVGAGGSPFYEQFF

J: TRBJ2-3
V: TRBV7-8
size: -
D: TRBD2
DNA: TGTGCCAGCAGCTCCGGGACTAGCGGGTTCACAGATACGCAGTATTTT
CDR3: CASSSGTSGFTDTQYF

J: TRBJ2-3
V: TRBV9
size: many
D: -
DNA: TGTGCCAGCAGCTCAGAGGGGGATACGCAGTATTTT
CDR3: CASSSEGDTQYF

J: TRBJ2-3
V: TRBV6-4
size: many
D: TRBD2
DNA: TGTGCCAGCAGATCGACTAGCGGGAAAGCAGATACGCAGTATTTT
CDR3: CASRSTSGKADTQYF

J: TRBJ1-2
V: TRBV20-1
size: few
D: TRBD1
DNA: TGCAGTGCTAGAGACCCGGGACAGGGCAATGGCTACACCTTC
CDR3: CSARDPGQGNGYTF

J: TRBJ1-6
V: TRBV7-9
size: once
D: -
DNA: TGTGCCAGCAGCTTAGCGGGCAGCGGGAGGCCACCCCTCCACTTT
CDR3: CASSLAGSGRPPLHF

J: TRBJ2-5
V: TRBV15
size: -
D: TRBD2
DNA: TGTGCCACCAGTCAAGGCGGGGGCCAAGAGACCCAGTACTTC
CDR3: CATSQGGGQETQYF

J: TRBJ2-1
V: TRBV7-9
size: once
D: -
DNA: TGTGCCAGCAGCCCCCCTGGTCCTTACAATGAGCAGTTCTTC
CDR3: CASSPPGPYNEQFF

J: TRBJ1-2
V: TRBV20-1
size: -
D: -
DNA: TGCAGTGCTAGAGTGGCGGGACTAGACTATGGCTACACCTTC
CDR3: CSARVAGLDYGYTF

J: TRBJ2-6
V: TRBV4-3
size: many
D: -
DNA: TGCGCCAGCAGCCAAGATCGGTATGGGGCCAACGTCCTGACTTTC
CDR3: CASSQDRYGANVLTF

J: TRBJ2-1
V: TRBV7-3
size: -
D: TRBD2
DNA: TGTGCCAGCAGACAAACACTAAGCGGGGAAGGGGATGAGCAGTTCTTC
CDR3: CASRQTLSGEGDEQFF

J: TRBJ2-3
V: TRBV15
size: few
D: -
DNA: TGTGCCACCAGCAGGAACGGCCGTGGGGGCACAGATACGCAGTATTTT
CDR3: CATSRNGRGGTDTQYF

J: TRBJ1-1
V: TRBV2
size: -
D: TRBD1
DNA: TGTGCCAGGAGACAGGGGGGCCTGAACACTGAAGCTTTCTTT
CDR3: CARRQGGLNTEAFF

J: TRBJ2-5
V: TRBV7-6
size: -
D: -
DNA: TGTGCCAGCAGCTTAGGGCAGGGAGAAGAGACCCAGTACTTC
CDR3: CASSLGQGEETQYF

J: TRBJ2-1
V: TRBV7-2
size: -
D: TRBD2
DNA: TGCGCCAGCAGCCAAGACACCGGGACTAGCGTTTACAATGAGCAGCTCTTC
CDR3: CASSQDTGTSVYNEQLF

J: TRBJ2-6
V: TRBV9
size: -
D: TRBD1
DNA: TGTGCCAGCAGCGTAGAAGGGGGCGACAGGGTCTTGACTTTC
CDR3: CASSVEGGDRVLTF

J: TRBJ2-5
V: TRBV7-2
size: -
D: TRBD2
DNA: TGCGCCAGCAGCTTGGGACTAGCGGGAGTCGAGACCCAGTACTTC
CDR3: CASSLGLAGVETQYF